What follows describes a single T cell receptor beta chain. Its antigen is still unknown. The entry originates in a study of cytomegalovirus exposure and HLA in healthy donors. V dropped 10 bases and J dropped 3 bases, with 20 bases sitting between them. The CDR3 has 15 residues. Looked up from germline, CDR1 is MNHNY and CDR2 is SVGAGI (reference sequence). Findings and limits, study-wide: According to reports, the classifier identified cytomegalovirus status with high specificity and sensitivity. The likely origin of a cluster of highly shared sequence variants was a sequencing artifact. TRBV6-2, TRBV6-3 and other indistinguishable V segments were excluded. About 87% or about 30% of the time was how often most TCR beta V segments were productive, according to an earlier analysis.

Primers: 60 Vbeta forward and 13 Jbeta reverse. The repertoire was sequenced with immunoSEQ multiplex PCR; TCRdb's copy has only in-frame clones and lacks some. The sample records some 70,000 clones, approximately 70% being singletons. The TCR originated in a male donor in good health and CMV-seropositive. This chain connects TRBV6-6 to TRBJ2-3; D is perhaps TRBD2 (7 bases). The material sequenced was PBMCs. CDR3 DNA sequence: TGTGCCACTACGTATGGGGGGGGCCCGACAGATACGCAGTATTTT. Its translation is CATTYGGGPTDTQYF.